This TCR beta chain was obtained from a study of blood T cells in healthy people across ages. As for the study in general: Per two T cells, about one barcoded beta molecule was captured through template switching. The study's findings and limits: Naive T cell percentage and TCR beta diversity correlated strongly.

To note about this clonotype: The antigen remains undetermined.

A second PCR, run for about 7 to 11 cycles, used a sample-barcoded 5' primer plus a J-beta primer mix. TCRdb analysed the 5' RACE reads with MiXCR anew, one entry per CDR3 protein. The sample lists 650,000 to 1,000,000 distinct CDR3 sequences, under 40% occurring once. The CDR3 contains 15 residues. The source material was blood. This receptor was taken from a man younger than 35 in good health. The chain uses TRBV12-3 or TRBV12-4 and TRBJ2-5, with 7 bases identical to TRBD2. The J call could be wrong; TRBJ2-1 is a better fit for the DNA end. The CDR3 reads CASRPSAGWEETQFF. The CDR3 DNA follows: TGTGCCAGCAGACCGTCAGCGGGGTGGGAAGAGACCCAGTTCTTC.